The TCR beta chain described here comes from a study of T cell responses to AZD1222 COVID-19 vaccine (dated by TCRdb to 2020 to 2023). For the study in its entirety: TCR sequencing covered roughly 230 trial participants: about 210 given two doses of AZD1222 and 26 given two doses of MenACWY control vaccine. Enrollment into the trials was organized by age into subgroups of 18-55, 56-69 and 70-plus years, and those subgroups contained roughly 160, 29 and 62 TCR-sequenced participants, respectively. The paper's findings and limits, for the study overall: In the small 56-69-year group, the increase in depth fell short of significance, most likely because of low power. Only 5 to 7 AZD1222 recipients were SARS-CoV-2 seropositive at baseline, limiting conclusions about previously exposed vaccinees. Because no day 14 peak-response samples were available, repertoires were characterized only after the peak T cell response. CD4 TCRs associated with the vaccine covered the entire spike protein, and the dominant responses were in regions 160-218 and 743-854. Participants were mostly white British, with more females than males. The authors suggested clonal diversity may have been underestimated. Reportedly, close to half of the unique spike-specific TCRs recognized epitopes lying outside the regions that are mutated in the B.1.351 and B.1.1.7 variants. After two AZD1222 doses, spike-specific TCR breadth and depth were significantly higher than at day 0 and than in MenACWY recipients.

The time point label here, explained by the study, means: baseline before first vaccination. Vaccinee samples came from UK trials COV001 and COV002, including a single-blind randomized controlled phase 2/3 trial of AZD1222 (ChAdOx1 nCoV-19) in healthy adults. Trial participant PBMC samples were collected at day 0 and day 28 after the second dose for TCRbeta chain sequencing. The CDR3 regions of human TCRbeta chains were subjected to immunosequencing. Concerning the study's data processing: Repertoire TCRs were matched against a reference library of SARS-CoV-2-specific TCRs generated with the MIRA antigen-specificity platform. Breadth was defined as the fraction of unique TCRs that were SARS-CoV-2-associated, and depth was defined as the fraction of total T cells that were SARS-CoV-2-associated. Using the MIRA data, each spike-specific TCR was assigned both to the spike region to which the TCR was reactive and to a CD4 or CD8 class. Log10-transformed breadth and depth values were compared by one-way ANOVA with Sidak's multiple comparisons tests. The table was pulled from immuneACCESS by TCRdb, which kept in-frame rearrangements only. Such tables lose some clones; where checked, under half of the loss comes from unresolved V genes, and the rest has no known cause. The V and J calls and the clone size are those of that table, but D and trimming were determined from the DNA. The sample's clone listing holds about 140,000 clones. About 2.3% of the sample is held by the ten biggest clonotypes.

Notes on this clone: This clone's antigen is unknown.

The source of this sequence is an adult in good health. The specimen sequenced was peripheral blood.

The CDR3 amino acid sequence is: CASRSALRNTEAFF. The nucleotide sequence is TGTGCCAGCCGATCCGCATTACGGAACACTGAAGCTTTCTTT. The V and J genes are TRBV27 and TRBJ1-1, with the D gene not clear enough to name. The CDR3 goes from the cysteine to the phenylalanine over 14 residues. Here the CDR3 DNA is all that survives: 42 bases in frame from base 1. The germline V gene (reference sequence) sets CDR1 to MNHEY and CDR2 to SMNVEV. V is pared back by 8 bases and J by 1 base, with 14 bases lying between the germline termini.